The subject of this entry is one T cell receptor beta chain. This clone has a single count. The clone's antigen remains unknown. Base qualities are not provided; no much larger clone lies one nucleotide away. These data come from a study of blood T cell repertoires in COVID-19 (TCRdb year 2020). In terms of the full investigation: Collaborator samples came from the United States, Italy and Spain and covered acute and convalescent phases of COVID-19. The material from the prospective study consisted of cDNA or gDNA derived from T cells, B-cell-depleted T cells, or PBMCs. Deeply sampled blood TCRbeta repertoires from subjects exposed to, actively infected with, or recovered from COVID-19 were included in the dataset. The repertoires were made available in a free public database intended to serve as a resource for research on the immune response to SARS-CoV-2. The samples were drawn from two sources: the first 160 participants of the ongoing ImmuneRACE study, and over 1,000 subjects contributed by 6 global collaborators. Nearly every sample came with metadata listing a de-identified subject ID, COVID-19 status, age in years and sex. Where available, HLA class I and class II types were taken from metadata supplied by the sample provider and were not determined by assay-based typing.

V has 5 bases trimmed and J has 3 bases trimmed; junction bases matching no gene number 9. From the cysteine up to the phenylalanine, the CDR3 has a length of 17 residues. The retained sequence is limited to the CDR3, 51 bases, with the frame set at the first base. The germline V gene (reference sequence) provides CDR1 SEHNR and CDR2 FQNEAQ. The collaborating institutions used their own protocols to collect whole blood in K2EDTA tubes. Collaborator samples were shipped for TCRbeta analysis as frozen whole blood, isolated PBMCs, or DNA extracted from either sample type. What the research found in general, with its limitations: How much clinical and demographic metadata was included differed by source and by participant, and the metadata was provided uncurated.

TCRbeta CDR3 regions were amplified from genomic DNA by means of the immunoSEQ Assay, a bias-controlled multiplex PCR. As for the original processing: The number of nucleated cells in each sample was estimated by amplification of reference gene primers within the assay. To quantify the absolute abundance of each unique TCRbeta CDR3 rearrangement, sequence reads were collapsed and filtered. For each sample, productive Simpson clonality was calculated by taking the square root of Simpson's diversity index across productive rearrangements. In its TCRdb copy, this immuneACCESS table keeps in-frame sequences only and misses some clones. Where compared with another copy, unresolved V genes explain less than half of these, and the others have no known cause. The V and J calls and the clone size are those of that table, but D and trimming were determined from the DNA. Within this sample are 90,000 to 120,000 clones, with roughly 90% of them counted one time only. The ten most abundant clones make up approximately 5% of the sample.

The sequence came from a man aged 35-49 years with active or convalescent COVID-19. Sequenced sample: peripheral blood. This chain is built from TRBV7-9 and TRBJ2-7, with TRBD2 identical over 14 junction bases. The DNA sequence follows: TGTGCCAGCAGCGTTTCCGGACTAGCGGGAGGAGGCTACGAGCAGTACTTC. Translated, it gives CASSVSGLAGGGYEQYF. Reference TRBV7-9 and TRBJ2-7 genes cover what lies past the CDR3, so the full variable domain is DTGVSQNPRHKITKRGQNVTFRCDPISEHNRLYWYRQTLGQGPEFLTYFQNEAQLEKSRLLSDRFSAERPKGSFSTLEIQRTEQGDSAMYLCASSVSGLAGGGYEQYFGPGTRLTVT.